This is a list of T cell receptor beta chains from one sample in a study of shared clonotypes between healthy human individuals. The method was immunoSEQ multiplex PCR; TCRdb's version includes in-frame clones alone and lacks a portion of them. The repertoire consists of around 2.3 million clones, with nearly 97% occurring once and the leading ten covering 0.1% to 0.15%. Sample: naive CD4+ T cells sorted from blood. The receptor set was obtained from a man younger than 35 in good health. Both conserved end residues are part of each CDR3. D genes are given only for firm matches. Size tells how often a clone was seen (once, few, many) or the class of an expanded clone, and some rows leave it out.

J gene | V gene | clone size | D gene | CDR3 protein | CDR3 DNA
TRBJ1-2 | TRBV5-1 | . | . | CASSSYYTETLNYGYTF | TGCGCCAGCAGCTCCTATTATACGGAAACTTTAAACTATGGCTACACCTTC
TRBJ2-7 | TRBV5-1 | . | . | CASSLADRGARDEQYF | TGCGCCAGCAGCTTGGCCGACCGGGGGGCGAGGGACGAGCAGTACTTC
TRBJ2-7 | TRBV9 | . | TRBD1 | CASSVAGQPYEQYF | TGTGCCAGCAGCGTAGCGGGACAGCCTTACGAGCAGTACTTC
TRBJ2-7 | TRBV6-6 | . | . | CASQGVSYEQYF | TGTGCCAGCCAAGGGGTCTCCTACGAGCAGTACTTC
TRBJ2-3 | TRBV7-3 | . | . | CASSNGISSTDTQYF | TGTGCCAGCAGCAACGGCATTTCTAGCACAGATACGCAGTATTTT
TRBJ2-1 | TRBV18 | . | TRBD2 | CASSPTAGGSYNEQFF | TGTGCCAGCTCACCAACGGCGGGGGGCTCCTACAATGAGCAGTTCTTC
TRBJ2-7 | TRBV18 | . | . | CASSPLAEEFYEQYF | TGTGCCAGCTCACCACTAGCGGAAGAATTCTACGAGCAGTACTTC
TRBJ1-2 | TRBV18 | . | . | CASSPREAYTNGYTF | TGTGCCAGCTCACCAAGGGAGGCCTACACAAATGGCTACACCTTC
TRBJ2-1 | TRBV6-6 | . | . | CASSSGANNEQFF | TGTGCCAGCAGTTCGGGGGCTAACAATGAGCAGTTCTTC
TRBJ2-2 | TRBV27 | . | . | CASSSAAGSTGELFF | TGTGCCAGCAGTTCGGCCGCAGGGAGCACCGGGGAGCTGTTTTTT
TRBJ1-4 | TRBV5-8 | . | TRBD1 | CASIRQGREKLFF | TGTGCCAGCATCAGACAGGGCCGGGAAAAACTGTTTTTT
TRBJ2-7 | TRBV6-5 | . | TRBD1 | CASSRGQGARQYF | TGTGCCAGCAGCAGGGGACAGGGGGCAAGGCAGTACTTC
TRBJ2-5 | TRBV10-3 | . | . | CAISESPPMGTQYF | TGTGCCATCAGTGAGTCGCCTCCGATGGGGACCCAGTACTTC
TRBJ1-5 | TRBV4-1 | once | . | CASSQEGRATYQPQHF | TGCGCCAGCAGCCAAGAGGGCAGGGCGACCTATCAGCCCCAGCATTTT
TRBJ2-3 | TRBV7-2 | . | . | CASSSPVSTDTQYF | TGTGCCAGCAGCTCCCCAGTAAGCACAGATACGCAGTATTTT
TRBJ1-4 | TRBV5-1 | once | . | CASSLGQGINEKLFF | TGCGCCAGCAGCTTGGGGCAGGGGATTAATGAAAAACTGTTTTTT
TRBJ2-7 | TRBV6-6 | . | . | CASGPRVSEQYF | TGTGCCTCCGGACCCCGGGTTAGCGAGCAGTACTTC
TRBJ1-1 | TRBV10-3 | . | . | CAIGAGSPTEAFF | TGTGCCATCGGGGCAGGCTCACCCACTGAAGCTTTCTTT
TRBJ2-1 | TRBV4-3 | . | TRBD2 | CASSLTSGSTNEQFF | TGCGCCAGCAGTCTTACTAGCGGGAGTACCAATGAGCAGTTCTTC
TRBJ2-7 | TRBV29-1 | . | . | CSVEAGGSYEQYF | TGCAGCGTTGAGGCAGGGGGGTCCTACGAGCAGTACTTC
TRBJ1-1 | TRBV25-1 | . | TRBD1 | CASKPGTGETEAFF | TGTGCCAGCAAGCCCGGGACAGGGGAGACTGAAGCTTTCTTT
TRBJ1-3 | TRBV5-6 | . | . | CASRTGLEGTIYF | TGTGCCAGCAGGACAGGTTTAGAAGGCACCATATATTTT
TRBJ2-7 | TRBV4-2 | . | . | CASSSRSGTVSYEQYF | TGTGCCAGCAGCTCCAGGAGCGGGACAGTCTCCTACGAGCAGTACTTC
TRBJ2-1 | TRBV25-1 | . | TRBD1 | CASSGAGTGNNEQFF | TGTGCCAGCAGTGGAGCCGGGACAGGGAACAATGAGCAGTTCTTC
TRBJ2-3 | TRBV5-1 | . | TRBD2 | CASRTSGRPDSSTDTQYF | TGCGCCAGCAGGACTAGCGGGAGACCTGACTCTAGCACAGATACGCAGTATTTT
TRBJ2-5 | TRBV11-2 | . | . | CASSLGVGTGWETQYF | TGTGCCAGCAGCTTAGGAGTCGGGACTGGCTGGGAGACCCAGTACTTC
TRBJ2-3 | TRBV27 | . | . | CASSPSTDTQYF | TGTGCCAGCAGTCCGAGCACAGATACGCAGTATTTT
TRBJ2-1 | TRBV5-1 | once | . | CASSQTSGGNEQFF | TGCGCCAGCAGCCAAACTAGTGGAGGGAATGAGCAGTTCTTC
TRBJ2-6 | TRBV13 | . | TRBD1 | CASSLIAGGVSGANVLTF | TGTGCCAGCAGCTTAATTGCAGGGGGCGTCTCTGGGGCCAACGTCCTGACTTTC
TRBJ2-4 | TRBV30 | . | . | CAYRGAPVNIQYF | TGTGCCTACCGGGGGGCGCCCGTAAACATTCAGTACTTC
TRBJ1-1 | TRBV28 | . | TRBD1 | CASTLQGALTEAFF | TGTGCCAGCACCCTACAGGGGGCCTTAACTGAAGCTTTCTTT
TRBJ2-7 | TRBV2 | . | . | CASRDYEQYF | TGTGCCAGCAGGGACTACGAGCAGTACTTC
TRBJ1-2 | TRBV7-2 | few | . | CASSLVDQNGYTF | TGTGCCAGCAGCTTAGTGGATCAGAATGGCTACACCTTC
TRBJ2-7 | TRBV27 | . | . | CASSLLPGDSYEQYF | TGTGCCAGCAGTTTATTGCCGGGGGACAGCTACGAGCAGTACTTC
TRBJ2-2 | TRBV30 | . | TRBD1 | CAWSPGQGYTGELFF | TGTGCCTGGAGTCCAGGACAGGGGTACACCGGGGAGCTGTTTTTT
TRBJ1-1 | TRBV28 | once | TRBD1 | CASSLPDRGQTEAFF | TGTGCCAGCAGTTTACCGGACAGGGGGCAAACTGAAGCTTTCTTT
TRBJ1-6 | TRBV27 | . | . | CANASYIVLNSPLHF | TGTGCCAACGCAAGTTACATCGTTTTGAATTCACCCCTCCACTTT
TRBJ2-5 | TRBV10-3 | . | TRBD1 | CATLQGAGETQYF | TGTGCCACACTACAGGGGGCCGGGGAGACCCAGTACTTC
TRBJ2-7 | TRBV28 | . | TRBD1 | CASRGQVYEQYF | TGTGCCAGCCGGGGACAGGTCTACGAGCAGTACTTC
TRBJ2-2 | TRBV6-1 | . | . | CASSWGAGELFF | TGTGCCAGCAGTTGGGGGGCCGGGGAGCTGTTTTTT
TRBJ2-4 | TRBV2 | . | . | CASSGIAKNIQYF | TGTGCCAGCAGTGGTATAGCCAAAAACATTCAGTACTTC
TRBJ1-4 | TRBV28 | . | . | CASTPLGNVVMEKLFF | TGTGCCAGCACCCCTTTAGGGAATGTAGTTATGGAAAAACTGTTTTTT
TRBJ2-1 | TRBV7-2 | once | . | CASSLGGFRAHEVF | TGTGCCAGCAGCTTAGGAGGCTTTCGTGCTCATGAGGTCTTC
TRBJ1-2 | TRBV7-9 | . | . | CASSPDSTYGYTF | TGTGCCAGCAGCCCCGACAGTACCTATGGCTACACCTTC
TRBJ2-3 | TRBV10-2 | . | TRBD2 | CASTLAGTDTQYF | TGCGCCAGCACACTAGCGGGCACAGATACGCAGTATTTT
TRBJ2-2 | TRBV10-3 | once | . | CAISTGASGGELFF | TGTGCCATCTCTACGGGAGCTTCCGGCGGGGAGCTGTTTTTT
TRBJ2-1 | TRBV10-3 | . | . | CAISEKASVEQFF | TGTGCCATCAGTGAGAAGGCCTCCGTAGAGCAGTTCTTC
TRBJ1-1 | TRBV14 | . | . | CASSQFPGNTEAFF | TGTGCCAGCAGCCAATTCCCGGGAAACACTGAAGCTTTCTTT
TRBJ2-1 | TRBV11-2 | . | . | CASSPTTLSYNEQFF | TGTGCCAGCAGCCCCACTACCCTCTCCTACAATGAGCAGTTCTTC
TRBJ2-5 | TRBV9 | . | TRBD1 | CASSRDRQGTQYF | TGTGCCAGCAGCCGGGACAGACAAGGGACCCAGTACTTC
TRBJ2-7 | TRBV27 | . | . | CASSLAEGGPYEQYF | TGTGCCAGCAGTCTCGCTGAGGGGGGGCCCTACGAGCAGTACTTC